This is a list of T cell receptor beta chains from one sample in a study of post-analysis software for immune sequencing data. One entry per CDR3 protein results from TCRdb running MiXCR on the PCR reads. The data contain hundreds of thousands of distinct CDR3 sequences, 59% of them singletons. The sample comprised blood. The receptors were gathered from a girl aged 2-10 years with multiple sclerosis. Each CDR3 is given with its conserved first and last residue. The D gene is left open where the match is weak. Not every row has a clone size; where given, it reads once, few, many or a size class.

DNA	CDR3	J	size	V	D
TGTGCCATCAGTGAGTCTCCAGGGTTCTCCTACGGCGAGCAGTACTTC	CAISESPGFSYGEQYF	TRBJ2-7	.	TRBV10-3	.
TGTGCCAGCAGCCTACTAGCGGAACAAGAGACCCAGTTCTTC	CASSLLAEQETQFF	TRBJ2-1	.	TRBV7-2	TRBD2
TGCAGTGCTTTGCTGGGACTAGCTAAAGAGACCCAGTACTTC	CSALLGLAKETQYF	TRBJ2-5	.	TRBV20-1	TRBD2
TGTGCCAGCAGCACCCGGACAACCAACTCCTACGAGCAGTACTTC	CASSTRTTNSYEQYF	TRBJ2-7	.	TRBV5-5	.
TGCAGTGCTAGTCAGGAGCAAGAGACCCAGTACTTC	CSASQEQETQYF	TRBJ2-5	few	TRBV20-1	.
TGTGCCAGCACCCTACAAAATTGGAGAAATAGCAATCAGCCCCAGCATTTT	CASTLQNWRNSNQPQHF	TRBJ1-5	.	TRBV5-5	.
TGCGCCAGCAGCCAAGATGGCGGCAGGGTAACCAAAGGGACCCAGTACTTC	CASSQDGGRVTKGTQYF	TRBJ2-5	.	TRBV4-3	.
TGTGCCAGCAGTGCGTCGCCCCTATGGACAGGGGCGAAGGAGCAGTACTTC	CASSASPLWTGAKEQYF	TRBJ2-4	.	TRBV27	TRBD1
TGTGCCAGCAGCCCCCGTTATCTAGCTGATAGCTCCTACGAGCAGTACTTC	CASSPRYLADSSYEQYF	TRBJ2-7	.	TRBV11-1	.
TGTGCCAGCAGCTCACGGGATTACTACGAGCAGTACTTC	CASSSRDYYEQYF	TRBJ2-7	.	TRBV7-8	.
TGTGCCACCAGCAGGGGACAGGGTGAATACATTCAGTACTTC	CATSRGQGEYIQYF	TRBJ2-4	few	TRBV15	TRBD1
TGCAGCGTTCCTGGACTAGCGGGGGCTGAGCAGTTCTTC	CSVPGLAGAEQFF	TRBJ2-1	few	TRBV29-1	TRBD2
TGTGCCAGCAGCCCCCGGGGAGCGGGGGGAACCTACAATGAGCAGTTCTTC	CASSPRGAGGTYNEQFF	TRBJ2-1	few	TRBV7-2	TRBD2
TGCAGTGCAAACACATTCGGGACCCTCCGAGAGACCCAGTACTTC	CSANTFGTLRETQYF	TRBJ2-5	.	TRBV20-1	.
TGCGCCACCTCAGGGGGGGCTGAAGCTTTCTTT	CATSGGAEAFF	TRBJ1-1	.	TRBV10-2	TRBD1
TGTGCCAGCAGCTTGATCAGGGGGCCCACCTATAATTCACCCCTCCACTTT	CASSLIRGPTYNSPLHF	TRBJ1-6	.	TRBV7-9	TRBD1
TGTGCCAGCAGTTTAGATGCGGGAACCCTCCACTTT	CASSLDAGTLHF	TRBJ1-6	.	TRBV12-3/TRBV12-4	.
TGTGCCAGCAGCTTAAGGGGACAGACAACCTACGAGCAGTACTTC	CASSLRGQTTYEQYF	TRBJ2-7	.	TRBV7-6	TRBD1
TGTGCCAGCAGCTTCGGGACTACCAGGGGTTCTGGGGCCAACGTCCTGACTTTC	CASSFGTTRGSGANVLTF	TRBJ2-6	.	TRBV9	.
TGTGCCAGCAGCTCAACGACGACCCCCTCTAGGACGGCCACAGATACGCAGTATTTT	CASSSTTTPSRTATDTQYF	TRBJ2-3	.	TRBV7-9	.
TGTGCCAGCAGTTCCGAGGTGCCCTCCTACAATGAGCAGTTCTTC	CASSSEVPSYNEQFF	TRBJ2-1	once	TRBV12-3/TRBV12-4	.
TGTGCCACCAGCAGAGAGGGGATTCCTGTTACAGATACGCAGTATTTT	CATSREGIPVTDTQYF	TRBJ2-3	.	TRBV15	.
TGTGCCAGCAGCGAGGGGGCGATGGGAGAGACCCAGTACTTC	CASSEGAMGETQYF	TRBJ2-5	few	TRBV7-2	TRBD1
TGTGCCAGCATGGGCCTAGCGGGACGGAACGAGCAGTACTTC	CASMGLAGRNEQYF	TRBJ2-7	.	TRBV2	TRBD2
TGTGCCAGTATCCACAGGGCTACGAAAGAGACCCAGTACTTC	CASIHRATKETQYF	TRBJ2-5	few	TRBV19	.
TGTGCCAGCAGTTATAGGCTAGCGGTGACCTACGAGCAGTACTTC	CASSYRLAVTYEQYF	TRBJ2-7	.	TRBV6-6	TRBD2
TGCAGTGCTAAACATACAGACAACAATGAAAAACTGTTTTTT	CSAKHTDNNEKLFF	TRBJ1-4	.	TRBV20-1	.
TGCAGTGCTGGACCCGGGACAGGAGAGGAAAAACTGTTTTTT	CSAGPGTGEEKLFF	TRBJ1-4	.	TRBV20-1	TRBD1
TGTGCCAGCAGCCCCAGGACTAGCGGGGCATACAATGAGCAGTTCTTC	CASSPRTSGAYNEQFF	TRBJ2-1	.	TRBV7-9	TRBD2
TGTGCCAGCTGTCAGGCCGGGACAGGAGAAGAGACCCAGTACTTC	CASCQAGTGEETQYF	TRBJ2-5	.	TRBV12-3/TRBV12-4	TRBD1
TGCAGCGTTGAACTAGCGGCTGGCGGCGAGGGGGAGACCCAGTACTTC	CSVELAAGGEGETQYF	TRBJ2-5	.	TRBV29-1	TRBD2
TGTGCCAGCAGCGCCCCGGGACTAGCAGATACGCAGTATTTT	CASSAPGLADTQYF	TRBJ2-3	once	TRBV9	TRBD2
TGTGCCAGCAGTTACTCGGGGTCCGGGGAGCTGTTTTTT	CASSYSGSGELFF	TRBJ2-2	few	TRBV6-6	.